In its sample, the clone carrying this T cell receptor (beta chain) was seen a few times. The target antigen is unknown. TCRdb re-called the 5' RACE reads through MiXCR, storing one row per CDR3 protein. The sample comprises about 250,000 distinct CDR3 sequences, 7.5% of which are singletons, and less than 6.5% rests with the top ten. The source of the sample is a study of identical twins. General study points: Compared with unrelated sharing, twin-shared out-of-frame alpha sequences had more low-probability sequences.

CDR1 SNHLY and CDR2 FYNNEI come from the germline V gene. The CDR3 has 19 amino acids. Losses at the gene ends were 4 bases for V and 3 bases for J; bases not matched to a gene: 9. This same sample was also part of a study on yellow fever vaccine responses in identical twins.

The receptor was isolated from a woman younger than 35 in good health. The chain carries TRBV2 and TRBJ2-6; 13 bases are shared with TRBD2. Material: CD8+ T cells sorted from blood. The CDR3 DNA is TGTGCCAGCAGTGGAAGGGTCCGGACTAGCGGGAGTGGGGCCAACGTCCTGACTTTC. Translated, it gives CASSGRVRTSGSGANVLTF.